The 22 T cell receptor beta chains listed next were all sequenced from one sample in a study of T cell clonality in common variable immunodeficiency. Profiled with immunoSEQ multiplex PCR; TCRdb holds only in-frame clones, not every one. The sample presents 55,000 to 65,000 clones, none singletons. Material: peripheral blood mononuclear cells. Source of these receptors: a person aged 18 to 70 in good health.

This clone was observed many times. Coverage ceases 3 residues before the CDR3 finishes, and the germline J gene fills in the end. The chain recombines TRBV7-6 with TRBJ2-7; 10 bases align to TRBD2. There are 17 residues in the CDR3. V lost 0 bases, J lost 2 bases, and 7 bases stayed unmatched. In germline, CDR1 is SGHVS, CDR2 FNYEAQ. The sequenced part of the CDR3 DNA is TGTGCCAGCAGCTTAGCGCCTCCAGCGGGAGGGACCTACGAG. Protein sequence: CASSLAPPAGGTYE. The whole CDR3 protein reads CASSLAPPAGGTYEQYF.

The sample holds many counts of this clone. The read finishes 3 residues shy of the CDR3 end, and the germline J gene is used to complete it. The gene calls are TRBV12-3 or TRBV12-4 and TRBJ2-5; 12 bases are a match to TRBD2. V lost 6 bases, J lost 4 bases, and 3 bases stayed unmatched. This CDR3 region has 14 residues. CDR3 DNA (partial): TGTGCCAGCAGCCAGACTAGCGGGGGAGAGACC. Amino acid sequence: CASSQTSGGET. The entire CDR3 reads CASSQTSGGETQYF.

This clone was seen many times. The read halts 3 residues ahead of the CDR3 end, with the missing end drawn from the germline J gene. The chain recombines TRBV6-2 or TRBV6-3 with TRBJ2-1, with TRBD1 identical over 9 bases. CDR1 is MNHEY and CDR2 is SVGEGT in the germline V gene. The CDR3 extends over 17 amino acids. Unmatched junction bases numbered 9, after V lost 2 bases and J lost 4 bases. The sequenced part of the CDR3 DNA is TGTGCCAGCAGTTACACCCTTACAGGGGGCGGTTACAATGAG. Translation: CASSYTLTGGGYNE. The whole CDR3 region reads CASSYTLTGGGYNEQFF.

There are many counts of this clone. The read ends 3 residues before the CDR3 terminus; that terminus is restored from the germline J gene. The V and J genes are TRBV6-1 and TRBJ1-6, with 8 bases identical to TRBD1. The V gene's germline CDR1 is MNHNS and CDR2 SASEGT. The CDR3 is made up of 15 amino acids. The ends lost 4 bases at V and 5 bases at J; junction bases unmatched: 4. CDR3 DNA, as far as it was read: TGTGCCAGCAGTGTTACAGGGGGGCATAATTCACCC. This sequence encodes CASSVTGGHNSP. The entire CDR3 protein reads CASSVTGGHNSPLHF.

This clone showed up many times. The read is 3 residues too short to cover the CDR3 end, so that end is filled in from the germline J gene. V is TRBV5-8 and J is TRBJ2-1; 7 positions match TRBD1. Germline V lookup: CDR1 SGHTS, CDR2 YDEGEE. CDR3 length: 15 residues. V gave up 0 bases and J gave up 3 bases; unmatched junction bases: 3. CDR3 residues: CASSLDWDSYNEQFF. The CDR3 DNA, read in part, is TGTGCCAGCAGCTTGGATTGGGACAGCTACAATGAG.

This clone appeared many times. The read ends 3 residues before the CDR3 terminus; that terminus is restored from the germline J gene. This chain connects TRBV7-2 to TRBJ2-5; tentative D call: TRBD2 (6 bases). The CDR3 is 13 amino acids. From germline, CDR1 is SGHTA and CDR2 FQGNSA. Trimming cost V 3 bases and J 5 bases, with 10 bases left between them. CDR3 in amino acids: CASSLGGGETQYF. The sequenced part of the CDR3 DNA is TGTGCCAGCAGCTTGGGGGGAGGTGAGACC.

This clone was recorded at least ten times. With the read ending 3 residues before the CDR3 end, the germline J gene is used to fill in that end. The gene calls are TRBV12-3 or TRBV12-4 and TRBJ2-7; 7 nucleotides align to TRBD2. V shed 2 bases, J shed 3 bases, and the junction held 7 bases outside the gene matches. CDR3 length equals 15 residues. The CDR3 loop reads CASSLYPAGVYEQYF. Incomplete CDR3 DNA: TGTGCCAGCAGTTTATATCCTGCGGGAGTCTACGAG.

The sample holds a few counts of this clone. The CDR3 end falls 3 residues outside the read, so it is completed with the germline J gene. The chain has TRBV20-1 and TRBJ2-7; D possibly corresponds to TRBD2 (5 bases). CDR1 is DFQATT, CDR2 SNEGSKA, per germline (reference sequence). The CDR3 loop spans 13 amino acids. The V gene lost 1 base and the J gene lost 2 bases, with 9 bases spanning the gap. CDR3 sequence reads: CSARVAGPYEQYF. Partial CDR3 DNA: TGCAGTGCTAGAGTGGCGGGCCCCTACGAG.

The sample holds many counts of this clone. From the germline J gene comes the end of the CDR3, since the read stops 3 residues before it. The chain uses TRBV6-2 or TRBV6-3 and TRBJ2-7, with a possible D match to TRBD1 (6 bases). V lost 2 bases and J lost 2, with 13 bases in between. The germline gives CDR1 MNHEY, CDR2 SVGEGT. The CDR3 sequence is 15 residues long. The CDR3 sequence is CASSYLGTKAYEQYF. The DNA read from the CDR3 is TGTGCCAGCAGTTACCTTGGGACAAAAGCCTACGAG.

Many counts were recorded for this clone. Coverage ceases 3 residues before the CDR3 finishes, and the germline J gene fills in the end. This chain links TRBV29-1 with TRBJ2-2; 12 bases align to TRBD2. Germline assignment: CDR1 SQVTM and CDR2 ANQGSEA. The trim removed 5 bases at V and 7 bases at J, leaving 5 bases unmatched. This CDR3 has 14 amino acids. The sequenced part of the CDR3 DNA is TGCAGCGTTCTCTTACTAGCGGGAGGCGGGGAG. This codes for CSVLLLAGGGE. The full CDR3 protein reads CSVLLLAGGGELFF.

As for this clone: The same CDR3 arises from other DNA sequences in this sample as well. CDR3 DNA (partial): TGTGCCAGAGGTCATGGGCAGGGGCCAGCTAATGGC. This codes for CARGHGQGPANG. The whole CDR3 sequence reads CARGHGQGPANGYTF. The V call is TRBV5-3, the J call TRBJ1-2; weak D call: TRBD1 (6 bases). Read sequence stops 3 residues before the CDR3 end, and the germline J gene provides the missing end. TRBV5-3 is given ORF status, its function remaining uncertain. The CDR3 is 15 residues long. Trimming removed 7 bases at V and 6 bases at J, with 22 bases between.

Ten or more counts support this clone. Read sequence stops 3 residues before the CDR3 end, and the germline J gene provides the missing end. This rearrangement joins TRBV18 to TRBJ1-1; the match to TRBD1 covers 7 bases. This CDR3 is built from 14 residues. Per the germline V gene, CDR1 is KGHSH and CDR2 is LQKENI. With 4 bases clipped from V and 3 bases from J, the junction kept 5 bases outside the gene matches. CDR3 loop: CASSRQGLDTEAFF. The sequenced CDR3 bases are TGTGCCAGCTCACGACAGGGTTTGGACACTGAA. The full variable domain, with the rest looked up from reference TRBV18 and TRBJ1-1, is NAGVMQNPRHLVRRRGQEARLRCSPMKGHSHVYWYRQLPEEGLKFMVYLQKENIIDESGMPKERFSAEFPKEGPSILRIQQVVRGDSAAYFCASSRQGLDTEAFFGQGTRLTVV.

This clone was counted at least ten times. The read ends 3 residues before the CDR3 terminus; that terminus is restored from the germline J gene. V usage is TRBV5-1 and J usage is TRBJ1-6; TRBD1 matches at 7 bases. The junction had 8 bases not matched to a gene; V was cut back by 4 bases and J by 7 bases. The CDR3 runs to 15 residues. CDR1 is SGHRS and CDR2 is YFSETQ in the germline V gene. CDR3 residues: CASSPGTAQNSPLHF. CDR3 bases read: TGCGCCAGCAGCCCCGGGACAGCACAAAATTCACCC.

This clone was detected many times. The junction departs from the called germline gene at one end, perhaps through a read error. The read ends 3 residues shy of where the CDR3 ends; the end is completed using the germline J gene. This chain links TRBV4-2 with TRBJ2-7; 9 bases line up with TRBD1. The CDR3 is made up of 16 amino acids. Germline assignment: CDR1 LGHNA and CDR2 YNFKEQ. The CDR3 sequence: CASSQDQGTGYYEQYF. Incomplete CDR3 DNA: TGCGCCAGCAGCCAAGATCAAGGGACAGGGTACTACGAG.

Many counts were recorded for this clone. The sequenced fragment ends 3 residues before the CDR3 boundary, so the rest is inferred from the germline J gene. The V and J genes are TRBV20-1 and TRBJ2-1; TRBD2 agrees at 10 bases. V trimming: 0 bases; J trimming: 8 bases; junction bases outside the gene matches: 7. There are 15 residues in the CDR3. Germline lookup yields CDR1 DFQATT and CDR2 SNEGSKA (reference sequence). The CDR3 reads CSARDIAGGIDEQFF. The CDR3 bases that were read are TGCAGTGCTAGAGATATAGCGGGAGGAATCGATGAG.

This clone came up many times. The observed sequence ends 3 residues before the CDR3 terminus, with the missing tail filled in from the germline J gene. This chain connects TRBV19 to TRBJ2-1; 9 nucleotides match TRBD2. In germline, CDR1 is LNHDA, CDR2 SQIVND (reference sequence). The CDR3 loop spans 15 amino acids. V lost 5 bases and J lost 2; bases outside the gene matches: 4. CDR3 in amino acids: CASSVLAGAYNEQFF. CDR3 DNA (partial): TGTGCCAGTAGTGTCTTAGCGGGAGCCTACAATGAG. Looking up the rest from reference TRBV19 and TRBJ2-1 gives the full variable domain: DGGITQSPKYLFRKEGQNVTLSCEQNLNHDAMYWYRQDPGQGLRLIYYSQIVNDFQKGDIAEGYSVSREKKESFPLTVTSAQKNPTAFYLCASSVLAGAYNEQFFGPGTRLTVL.

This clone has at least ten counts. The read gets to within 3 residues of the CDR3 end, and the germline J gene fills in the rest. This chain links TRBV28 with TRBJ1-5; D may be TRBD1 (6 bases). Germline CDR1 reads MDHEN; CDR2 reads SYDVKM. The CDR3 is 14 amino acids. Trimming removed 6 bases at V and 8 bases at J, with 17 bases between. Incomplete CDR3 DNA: TGTGCCAGCAGACCGACAGGCTATATCAAGCCC. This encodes CASRPTGYIKP. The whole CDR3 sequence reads CASRPTGYIKPQHF.

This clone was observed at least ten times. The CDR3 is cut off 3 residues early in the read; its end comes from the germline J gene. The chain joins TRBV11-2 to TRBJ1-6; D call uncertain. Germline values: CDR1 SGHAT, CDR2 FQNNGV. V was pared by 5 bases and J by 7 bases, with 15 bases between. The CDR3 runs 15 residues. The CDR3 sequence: CASSPFSPRNSPLHF. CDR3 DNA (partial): TGTGCCAGCAGCCCTTTTAGTCCGCGGAATTCACCC.

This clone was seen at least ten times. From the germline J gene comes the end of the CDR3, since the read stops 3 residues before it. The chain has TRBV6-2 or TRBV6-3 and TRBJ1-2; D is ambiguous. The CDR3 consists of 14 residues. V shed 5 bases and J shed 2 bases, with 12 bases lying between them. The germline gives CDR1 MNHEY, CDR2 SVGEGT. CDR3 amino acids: CASSRSSRNYGYTF. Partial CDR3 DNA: TGTGCCAGCAGTCGGTCATCACGAAACTATGGC.

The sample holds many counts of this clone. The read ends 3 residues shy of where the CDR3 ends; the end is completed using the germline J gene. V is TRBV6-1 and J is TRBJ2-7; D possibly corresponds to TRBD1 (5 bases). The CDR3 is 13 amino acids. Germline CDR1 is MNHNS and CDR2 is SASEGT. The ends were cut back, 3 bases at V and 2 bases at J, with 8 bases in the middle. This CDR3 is CASSDLGAYEQYF. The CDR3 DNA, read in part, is TGTGCCAGCAGTGATCTAGGGGCCTACGAG.

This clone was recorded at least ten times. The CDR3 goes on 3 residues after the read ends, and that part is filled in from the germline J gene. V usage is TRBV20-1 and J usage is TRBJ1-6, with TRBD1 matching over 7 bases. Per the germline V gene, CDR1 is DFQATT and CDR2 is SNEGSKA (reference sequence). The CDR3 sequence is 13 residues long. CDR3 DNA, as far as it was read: TGCAGTGCTATGGAAGGGGGCGAAAGGCCC. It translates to CSAMEGGERP. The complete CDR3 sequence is CSAMEGGERPLHF.

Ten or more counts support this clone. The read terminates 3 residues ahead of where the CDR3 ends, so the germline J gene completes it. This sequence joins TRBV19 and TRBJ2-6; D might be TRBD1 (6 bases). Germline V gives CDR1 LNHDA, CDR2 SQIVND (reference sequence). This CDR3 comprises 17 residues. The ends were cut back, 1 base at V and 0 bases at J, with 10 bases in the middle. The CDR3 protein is CASSIAPQGSGANVLTF. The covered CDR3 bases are TGTGCCAGTAGTATAGCACCACAGGGCTCTGGGGCCAACGTC.